This entry is about one TCR beta chain. What it binds is not known. Clones were read by immunoSEQ multiplex PCR, and TCRdb kept only the in-frame ones, dropping some. The table includes 50,000 to 70,000 clones, approximately 86% detected once. The data were taken from a study of T cell responses to AZD1222 COVID-19 vaccine. Study conclusions and caveats: Just a handful of AZD1222 recipients were seropositive at baseline. It should be noted that donors were predominantly white British and more often female, and clonal diversity was possibly underestimated. Dominant CD4 TCR responses targeted spike regions 160-218 and 743-854.

This CDR3 region has 14 residues. V lost 5 bases to trimming and J lost 5 bases, with 15 bases between them. Germline CDR1 and CDR2: MDHEN and SYDVKM. The V gene is TRBV28, the J gene TRBJ1-1; D gene uncertain. The sequencing used peripheral blood, collected 28 days after the second AZD1222 dose. This TCR was sampled from an adult who received the AZD1222 COVID-19 vaccine. CDR3 residues: CASSPASAGTEAFF. Here the CDR3 DNA reads TGTGCCAGCAGTCCAGCCTCCGCGGGGACTGAAGCTTTCTTT.